This T cell receptor beta chain comes out of a study of TIL therapy for anti-PD-1-resistant metastatic lung cancer. Background on the study: Median tumor mutation burden was about 1.5 mutations per megabase.

The sample's time point: pre-treatment sample, taken before nivolumab and TIL therapy. Tumor tissue came from excised metastases, mostly pleural nodules or supraclavicular lymph nodes. Enrollment ran from October 2017 to January 2020. The CDR3 consists of 16 residues. Trimming cost V 7 bases and J 5 bases; bases outside gene matches: 11. Germline lookup yields CDR1 MRHNA and CDR2 SNTAGT. The immunoSEQ assay was v3. The protocol was immunoSEQ multiplex PCR, while the TCRdb copy is restricted to in-frame clones and leaves out a portion. There are roughly 9,800 clones in the sample; 50% to 60% occur only once, and around 12% lies in the top ten.

The origin of this receptor is a person between 25 and 79 years old with non-small cell lung cancer. The sample in question was tumor tissue, obtained at baseline. This chain connects TRBV6-4 to TRBJ1-4; 9 bases match TRBD1. DNA of the CDR3: TGTGCCAGCACGAATTCCACAGGGGGCCACAATGAAAAACTGTTTTTT. Amino acid sequence: CASTNSTGGHNEKLFF.